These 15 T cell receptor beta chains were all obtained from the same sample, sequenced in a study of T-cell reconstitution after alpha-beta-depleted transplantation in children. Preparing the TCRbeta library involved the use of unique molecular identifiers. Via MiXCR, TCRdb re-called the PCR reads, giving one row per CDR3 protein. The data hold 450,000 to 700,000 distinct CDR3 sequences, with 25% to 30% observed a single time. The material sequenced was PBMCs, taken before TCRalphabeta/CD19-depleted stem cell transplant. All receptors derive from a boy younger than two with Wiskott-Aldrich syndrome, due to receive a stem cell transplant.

CDR3 sequence reads: CATSDRGVDTQYF. CDR3 sequence (DNA): TGTGCCACCAGTGATCGGGGGGTAGATACGCAGTATTTT. The chain links TRBV24-1 to TRBJ2-3, with 7 bases identical to TRBD2. The CDR3 contains 13 residues. Trimming removed 3 bases from V and 5 bases from J; junction bases left unmatched: 1. Germline values: CDR1 KGHDR, CDR2 SFDVKD.

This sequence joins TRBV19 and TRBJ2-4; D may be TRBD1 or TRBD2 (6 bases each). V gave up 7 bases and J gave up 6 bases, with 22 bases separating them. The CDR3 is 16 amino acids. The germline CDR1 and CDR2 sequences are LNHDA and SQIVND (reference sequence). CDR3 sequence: CASTRGGIGKPNIQYF. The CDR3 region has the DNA TGTGCCAGTACCAGAGGGGGGATAGGAAAACCAAACATTCAGTACTTC.

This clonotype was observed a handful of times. The CDR3: CATSRDHAAQYF. The CDR3 region has the DNA TGTGCCACCAGCAGAGATCACGCTGCCCAGTACTTC. The rearrangement uses TRBV15 and TRBJ2-5; D is unclear. This CDR3 is built from 12 residues. Germline lookup yields CDR1 LNHNV and CDR2 YYDKDF (reference sequence). With 0 bases removed from V and 9 bases from J, the gap between germline ends came to 8 bases. Complete variable domain (other parts from reference TRBV15 and TRBJ2-5): DAMVIQNPRYQVTQFGKPVTLSCSQTLNHNVMYWYQQKSSQAPKLLFHYYDKDFNNEADTPDNFQSRRPNTSFCFLDIRSPGLGDTAMYLCATSRDHAAQYFGPGTRLLVL.

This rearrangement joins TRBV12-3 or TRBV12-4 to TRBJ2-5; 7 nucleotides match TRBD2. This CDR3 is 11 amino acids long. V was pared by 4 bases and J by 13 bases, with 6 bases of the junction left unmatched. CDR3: CASSSSGESYF. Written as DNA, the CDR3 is TGTGCCAGCAGTTCTAGCGGAGAATCGTACTTC.

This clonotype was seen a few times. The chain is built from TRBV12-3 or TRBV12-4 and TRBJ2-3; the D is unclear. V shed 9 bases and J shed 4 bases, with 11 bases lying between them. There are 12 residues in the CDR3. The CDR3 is CASLGTPDTQYF. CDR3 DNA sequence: TGTGCCAGTTTGGGAACTCCAGATACGCAGTATTTT.

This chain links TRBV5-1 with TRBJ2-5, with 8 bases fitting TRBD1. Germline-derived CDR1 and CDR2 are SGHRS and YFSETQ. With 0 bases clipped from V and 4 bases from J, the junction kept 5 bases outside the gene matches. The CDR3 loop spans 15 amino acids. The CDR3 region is CASSLGRQGIETQYF. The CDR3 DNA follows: TGCGCCAGCAGCTTGGGAAGACAGGGGATAGAGACCCAGTACTTC.

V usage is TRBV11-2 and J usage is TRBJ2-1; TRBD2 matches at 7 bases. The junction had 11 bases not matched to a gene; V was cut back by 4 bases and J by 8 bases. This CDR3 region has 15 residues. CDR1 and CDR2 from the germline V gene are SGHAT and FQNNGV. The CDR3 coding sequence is TGTGCCAGCAGCTCCACCCCGGGACTAAGGGATGAGCAGTTCTTC. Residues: CASSSTPGLRDEQFF.

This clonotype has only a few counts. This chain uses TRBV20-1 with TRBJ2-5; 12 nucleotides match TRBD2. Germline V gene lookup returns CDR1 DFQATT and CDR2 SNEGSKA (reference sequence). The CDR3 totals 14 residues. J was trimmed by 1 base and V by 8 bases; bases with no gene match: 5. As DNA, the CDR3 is TGCAGTTCAACGACTAGCGGGGGCCAAGAGACCCAGTACTTC. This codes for CSSTTSGGQETQYF.

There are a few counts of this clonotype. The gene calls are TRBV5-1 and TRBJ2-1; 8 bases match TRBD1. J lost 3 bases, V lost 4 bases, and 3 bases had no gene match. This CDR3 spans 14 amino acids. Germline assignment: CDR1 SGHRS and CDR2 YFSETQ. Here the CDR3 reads CASSATGVYNEQFF. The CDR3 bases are TGCGCCAGCAGCGCGACAGGGGTCTACAATGAGCAGTTCTTC. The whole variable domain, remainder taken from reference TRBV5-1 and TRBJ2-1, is KAGVTQTPRYLIKTRGQQVTLSCSPISGHRSVSWYQQTPGQGLQFLFEYFSETQRNKGNFPGRFSGRQFSNSRSEMNVSTLELGDSALYLCASSATGVYNEQFFGPGTRLTVL.

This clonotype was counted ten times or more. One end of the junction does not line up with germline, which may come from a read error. The CDR3 sequence: CASSRQGTGELFF. For the CDR3, the DNA is TGTGCCAGCAGCCGACAGGGCACCGGGGAGCTGTTTTTT. This sequence joins TRBV5-1 and TRBJ2-2, with TRBD1 matching 7 bases. The germline V gene encodes CDR1 SGHRS and CDR2 YFSETQ. The length of the CDR3 is 13 residues.

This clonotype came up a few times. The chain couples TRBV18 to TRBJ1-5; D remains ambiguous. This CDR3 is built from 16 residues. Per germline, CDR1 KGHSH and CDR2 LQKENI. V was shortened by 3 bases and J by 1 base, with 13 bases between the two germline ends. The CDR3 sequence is CASSPSLITSNQPQHF. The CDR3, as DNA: TGTGCCAGCTCACCGAGCCTAATAACCAGCAATCAGCCCCAGCATTTT.

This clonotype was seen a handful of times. CDR3 nucleotide sequence: TGTGCCAGCCGGACGTCGCTCGGCAATCAGCCCCAGCATTTT. It yields the protein CASRTSLGNQPQHF. The chain uses TRBV12-3 or TRBV12-4 and TRBJ1-5; no definite D call. The CDR3 is 14 residues long. The ends were cut back, 8 bases at V and 2 bases at J, with 13 bases in the middle.

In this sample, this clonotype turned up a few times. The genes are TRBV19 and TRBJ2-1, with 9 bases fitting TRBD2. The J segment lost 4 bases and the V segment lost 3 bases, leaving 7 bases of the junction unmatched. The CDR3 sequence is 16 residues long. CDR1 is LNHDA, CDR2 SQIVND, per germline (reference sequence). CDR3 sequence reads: CASSIESLAGYNEQFF. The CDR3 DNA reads TGTGCCAGTAGTATTGAAAGCCTAGCGGGGTACAATGAGCAGTTCTTC.

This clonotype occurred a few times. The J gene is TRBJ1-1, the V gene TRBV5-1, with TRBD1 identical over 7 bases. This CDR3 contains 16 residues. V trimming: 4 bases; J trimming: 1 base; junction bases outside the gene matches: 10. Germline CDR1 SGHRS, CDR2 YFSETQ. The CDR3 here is CASSRGVTGWNTEAFF. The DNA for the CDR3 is TGCGCCAGCAGCCGCGGAGTGACAGGGTGGAACACTGAAGCTTTCTTT.

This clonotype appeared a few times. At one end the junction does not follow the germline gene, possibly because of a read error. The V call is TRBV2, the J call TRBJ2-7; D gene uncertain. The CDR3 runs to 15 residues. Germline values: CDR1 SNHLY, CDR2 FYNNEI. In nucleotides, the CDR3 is TGTGCCAGCAGCGAAGATCCTAGTCTAAGCTACGAGCAGTACTTC. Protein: CASSEDPSLSYEQYF. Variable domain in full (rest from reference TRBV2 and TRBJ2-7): EPEVTQTPSHQVTQMGQEVILRCVPISNHLYFYWYRQILGQKVEFLVSFYNNEISEKSEIFDDQFSVERPDGSNFTLKIRSTKLEDSAMYFCASSEDPSLSYEQYFGPGTRLTVT.